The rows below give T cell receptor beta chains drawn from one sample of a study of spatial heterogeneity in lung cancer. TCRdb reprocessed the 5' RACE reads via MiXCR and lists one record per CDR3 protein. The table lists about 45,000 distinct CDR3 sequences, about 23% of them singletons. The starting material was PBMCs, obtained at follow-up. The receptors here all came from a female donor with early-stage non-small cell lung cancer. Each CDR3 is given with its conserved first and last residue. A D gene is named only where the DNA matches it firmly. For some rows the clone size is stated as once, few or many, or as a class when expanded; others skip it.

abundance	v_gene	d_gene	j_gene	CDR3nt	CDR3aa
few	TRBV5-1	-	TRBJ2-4	TGCGCCAGCAGCTCCAGGGGGGCACAAAACATTCAGTACTTC	CASSSRGAQNIQYF
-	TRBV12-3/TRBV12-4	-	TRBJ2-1	TGTGCCAGCAGTTTGGGAAGGGGGAACCCCTCCTACAATGAGCAGTTCTTC	CASSLGRGNPSYNEQFF
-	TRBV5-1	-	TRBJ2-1	TGCGCCAGCAGCTTGGAACTAGCAGGAGATGAGCAGTTCTTC	CASSLELAGDEQFF
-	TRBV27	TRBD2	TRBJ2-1	TGTGCCAGCAGCCTAGCTACTAGCGGGGGCCAGTACAATGAGCAGTTCTTC	CASSLATSGGQYNEQFF
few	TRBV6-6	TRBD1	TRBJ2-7	TGTGCCAGCAGTTCCCCCGATGGACAGGTGGACTACGAGCAGTACTTC	CASSSPDGQVDYEQYF
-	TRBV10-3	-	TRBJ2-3	TGTGCCATCAGTGGACTAGGCCTCGGCACAGATACGCAGTATTTT	CAISGLGLGTDTQYF
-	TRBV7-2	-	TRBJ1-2	TGTGCCAGCAGCGACGGGACCTTATACGGCTACACCTTC	CASSDGTLYGYTF
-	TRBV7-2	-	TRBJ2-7	TGTGCCAGCAGCCCGGGTCCTGGAGAAATCCACGAGCAGTACTTC	CASSPGPGEIHEQYF
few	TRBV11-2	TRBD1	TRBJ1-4	TGTGCCAGCAGGCGACCCGGGACAGGGCATGAAAAACTGTTTTTT	CASRRPGTGHEKLFF
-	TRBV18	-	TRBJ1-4	TGTGCCAGCTCACCACCATATCCGGGGGGGTATGAAAAACTGTTTTTT	CASSPPYPGGYEKLFF
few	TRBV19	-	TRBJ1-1	TGTGCCAGTAGTATGGGAGGGGCGAACACTGAAGCTTTCTTT	CASSMGGANTEAFF
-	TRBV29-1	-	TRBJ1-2	TGCAGCGTCACGTCGCCTCACGGTGGCTACACCTTC	CSVTSPHGGYTF
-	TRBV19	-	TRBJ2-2	TGTGCCAGTAGACAGACAGGACTCACCGGGGAGCTGTTTTTT	CASRQTGLTGELFF
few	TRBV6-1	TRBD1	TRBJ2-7	TGTGCCAGCAGTTTGGGGACAGCCCTTTACGAGCAGTACTTC	CASSLGTALYEQYF
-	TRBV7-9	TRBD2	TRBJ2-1	TGTGCCAGCACCGATATAGCGGGGGGATACAATGAGCAGTTCTTC	CASTDIAGGYNEQFF
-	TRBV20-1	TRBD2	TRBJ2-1	TGCAGTGCCCAGGGAACGGGAGGCCCCGATGAGCAGTTCTTC	CSAQGTGGPDEQFF
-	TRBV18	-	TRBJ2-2	TGTGCCAGCTCACGCGCTACGAACACCGGGGAGCTGTTTTTT	CASSRATNTGELFF
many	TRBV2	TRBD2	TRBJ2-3	TGTGCCAGCAGTGAAGTACTAGCGGTGACAGATACGCAGTATTTT	CASSEVLAVTDTQYF
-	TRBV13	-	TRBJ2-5	TGTGCCAGCAGCTTACCCCAAAGCCAAGAGACCCAGTACTTC	CASSLPQSQETQYF
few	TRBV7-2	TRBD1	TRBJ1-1	TGTGCCAGCAGCCCCCCGGGACAGCTAAACACTGAAGCTTTCTTT	CASSPPGQLNTEAFF
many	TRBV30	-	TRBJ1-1	TGTGCCTGCGGGCAGGCTGGTGAAGCTTTCTTT	CACGQAGEAFF
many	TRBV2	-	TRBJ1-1	TGTGCCACCCGCAACAGGGTAAACACTGAAGCTTTCTTT	CATRNRVNTEAFF
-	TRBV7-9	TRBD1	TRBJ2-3	TGTGCCAGCAGCCCAACGGGGACAGCAGATACGCAGTATTTT	CASSPTGTADTQYF
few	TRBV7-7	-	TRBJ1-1	TGTGCTAGCAGCTTAGGCGAGAACACTGAAGCTTTCTTT	CASSLGENTEAFF
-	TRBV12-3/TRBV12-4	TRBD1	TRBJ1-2	TGTGCCAGCACCCAGGACAGGGGGATGCTTGGCGGCTACACCTTC	CASTQDRGMLGGYTF
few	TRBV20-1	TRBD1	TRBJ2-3	TGCAGTGCTAGATCAGGGGGCCTTTATACGCAGTATTTT	CSARSGGLYTQYF
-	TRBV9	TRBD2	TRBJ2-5	TGTGCCAGCAGCGTAGGGGCTGCGGGGGGCCGGTTTGAGACCCAGTACTTC	CASSVGAAGGRFETQYF
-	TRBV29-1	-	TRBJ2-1	TGCAGCGTTGAGGTCCTAAAATACAATGAGCAGTTCTTC	CSVEVLKYNEQFF
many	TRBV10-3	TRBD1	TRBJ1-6	TGTGCCATCAGTGAGTTCAACAGGGGAAGCTCACCCCTCCACTTT	CAISEFNRGSSPLHF
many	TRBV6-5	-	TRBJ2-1	TGTGCCAGCAGAGACAGGTTCGGTGAGCAGTTCTTC	CASRDRFGEQFF
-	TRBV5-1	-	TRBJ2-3	TGCGCCAGCAGCTTCGCTGATTCCGCGGATACGCAGTATTTT	CASSFADSADTQYF
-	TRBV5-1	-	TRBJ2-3	TGCGTCAGCAGCCCAGGGAGAGATACGCAGTATTTT	CVSSPGRDTQYF
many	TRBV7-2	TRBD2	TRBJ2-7	TGTGCCACTGGTGTAGCGGGAGGGACCTACGAGCAGTACTTC	CATGVAGGTYEQYF
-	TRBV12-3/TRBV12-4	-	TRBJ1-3	TGTGCCAGCAGTCTGGCAGGGGCTGGAAACACCATATATTTT	CASSLAGAGNTIYF
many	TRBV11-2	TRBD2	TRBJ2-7	TGTGCCAGCAGCGCCTGGACTAGCGGGAGGGCCCACGAGCAGTACTTC	CASSAWTSGRAHEQYF
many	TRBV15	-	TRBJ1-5	TGTGCCACCAGCAGAGATGTCGGGGTAGGGCAGCCCCAGCATTTT	CATSRDVGVGQPQHF